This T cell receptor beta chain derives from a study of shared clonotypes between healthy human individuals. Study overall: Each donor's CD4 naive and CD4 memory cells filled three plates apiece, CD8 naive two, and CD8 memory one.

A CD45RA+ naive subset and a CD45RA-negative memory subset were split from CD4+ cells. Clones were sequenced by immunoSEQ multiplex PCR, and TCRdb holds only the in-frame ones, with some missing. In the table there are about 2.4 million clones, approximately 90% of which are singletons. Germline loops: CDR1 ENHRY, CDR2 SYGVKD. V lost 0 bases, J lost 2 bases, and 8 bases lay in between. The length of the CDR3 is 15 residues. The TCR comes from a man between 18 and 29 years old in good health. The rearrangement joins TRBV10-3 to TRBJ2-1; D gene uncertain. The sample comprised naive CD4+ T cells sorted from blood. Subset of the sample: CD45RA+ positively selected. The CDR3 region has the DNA TGTGCCATCAGTGAGTCCTCTGGGGCCTACAATGAGCAGTTCTTC. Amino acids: CAISESSGAYNEQFF.